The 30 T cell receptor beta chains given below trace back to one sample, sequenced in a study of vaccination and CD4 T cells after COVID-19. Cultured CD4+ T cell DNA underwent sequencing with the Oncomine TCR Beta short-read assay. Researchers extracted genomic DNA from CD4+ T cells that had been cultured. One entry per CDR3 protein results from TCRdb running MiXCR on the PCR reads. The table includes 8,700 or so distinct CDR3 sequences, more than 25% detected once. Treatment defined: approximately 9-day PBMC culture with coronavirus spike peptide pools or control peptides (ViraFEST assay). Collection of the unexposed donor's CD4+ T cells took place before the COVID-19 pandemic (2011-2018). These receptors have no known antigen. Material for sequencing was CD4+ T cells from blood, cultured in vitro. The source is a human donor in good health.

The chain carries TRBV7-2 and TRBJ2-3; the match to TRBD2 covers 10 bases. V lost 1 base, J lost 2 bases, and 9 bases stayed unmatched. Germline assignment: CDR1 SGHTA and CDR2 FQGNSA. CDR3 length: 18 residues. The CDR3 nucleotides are TGTGCCAGCAGCTTAGAAGGCCCTCTAGCGGGAGTCACAGATACGCAGTATTTT. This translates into CASSLEGPLAGVTDTQYF.

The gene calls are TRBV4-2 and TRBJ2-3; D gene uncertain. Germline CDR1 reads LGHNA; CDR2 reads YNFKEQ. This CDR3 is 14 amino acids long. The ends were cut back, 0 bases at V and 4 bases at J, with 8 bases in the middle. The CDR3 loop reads CASSQESGSDTQYF. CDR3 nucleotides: TGTGCCAGCAGCCAAGAATCCGGGTCAGATACGCAGTATTTT.

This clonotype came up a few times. The CDR3 region is CASRNLREAQTSTDTQYF. CDR3 in DNA: TGTGCCAGCAGAAACCTGCGGGAGGCCCAAACTAGCACAGATACGCAGTATTTT. The chain uses TRBV19 and TRBJ2-3; 8 bases are shared with TRBD2. The germline CDR1 and CDR2 sequences are LNHDA and SQIVND (reference sequence). This CDR3 spans 18 amino acids. V was pared by 9 bases and J by 0 bases, with 17 bases of the junction left unmatched.

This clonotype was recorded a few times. CDR3 coding DNA: TGTGCCACCAGTGATTCCAGGGAAACTACTGTTGGGGCCAACGTCCTGACTTTC. It specifies CATSDSRETTVGANVLTF. This chain uses TRBV24-1 with TRBJ2-6; perhaps TRBD1 as D (5 bases). Trimming stripped 2 bases from V and 3 bases from J, with 16 bases between. The CDR3 loop spans 18 amino acids. CDR1 is KGHDR and CDR2 is SFDVKD in the germline V gene.

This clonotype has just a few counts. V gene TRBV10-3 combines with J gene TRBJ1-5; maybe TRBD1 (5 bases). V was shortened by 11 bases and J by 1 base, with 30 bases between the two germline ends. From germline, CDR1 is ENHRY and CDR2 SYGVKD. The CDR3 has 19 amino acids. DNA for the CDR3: TGTGCCTCGACCCCCGGACCGGGACGCATCGCTGAGAGCAATCAGCCCCAGCATTTT. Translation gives CASTPGPGRIAESNQPQHF.

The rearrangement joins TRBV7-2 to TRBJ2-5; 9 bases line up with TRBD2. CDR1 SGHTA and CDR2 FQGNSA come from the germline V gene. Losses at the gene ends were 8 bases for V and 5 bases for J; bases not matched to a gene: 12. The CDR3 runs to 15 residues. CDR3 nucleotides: TGTGCCAGCCTCTCGGGTAGCGGGAGAGGCGAGACCCAGTACTTC. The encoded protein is CASLSGSGRGETQYF. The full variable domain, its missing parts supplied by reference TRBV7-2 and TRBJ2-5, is GAGVSQSPSNKVTEKGKDVELRCDPISGHTALYWYRQSLGQGLEFLIYFQGNSAPDKSGLPSDRFSAERTGGSVSTLTIQRTQQEDSAVYLCASLSGSGRGETQYFGPGTRLLVL.

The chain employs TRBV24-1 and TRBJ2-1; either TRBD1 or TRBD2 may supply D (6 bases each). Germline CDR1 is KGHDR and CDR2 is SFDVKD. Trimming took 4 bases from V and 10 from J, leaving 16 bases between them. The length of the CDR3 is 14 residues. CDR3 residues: CATSDSRRGFEQFF. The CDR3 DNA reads TGTGCCACCAGTGACTCTCGGAGGGGGTTCGAGCAGTTCTTC.

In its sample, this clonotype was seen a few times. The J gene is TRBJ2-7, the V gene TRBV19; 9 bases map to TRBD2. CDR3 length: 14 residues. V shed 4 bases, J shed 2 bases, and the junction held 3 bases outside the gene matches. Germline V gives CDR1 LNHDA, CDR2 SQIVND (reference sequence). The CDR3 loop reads CASSRLAGPYEQYF. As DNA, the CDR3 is TGTGCCAGTAGTAGGCTAGCGGGACCCTACGAGCAGTACTTC.

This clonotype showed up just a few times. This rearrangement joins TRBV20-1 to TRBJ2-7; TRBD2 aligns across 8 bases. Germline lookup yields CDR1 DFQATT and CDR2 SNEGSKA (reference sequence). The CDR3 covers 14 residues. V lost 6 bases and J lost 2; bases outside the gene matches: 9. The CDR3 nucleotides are TGCAGTGCCCAAACTAGCGGAAAAACCTACGAGCAGTACTTC. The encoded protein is CSAQTSGKTYEQYF.

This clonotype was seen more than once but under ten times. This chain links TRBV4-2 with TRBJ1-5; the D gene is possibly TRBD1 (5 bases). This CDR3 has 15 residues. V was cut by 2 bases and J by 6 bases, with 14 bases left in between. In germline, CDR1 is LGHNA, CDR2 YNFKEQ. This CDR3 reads CASSQSWGMGQPQHF. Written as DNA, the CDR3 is TGTGCCAGCAGCCAATCTTGGGGCATGGGTCAGCCCCAGCATTTT.

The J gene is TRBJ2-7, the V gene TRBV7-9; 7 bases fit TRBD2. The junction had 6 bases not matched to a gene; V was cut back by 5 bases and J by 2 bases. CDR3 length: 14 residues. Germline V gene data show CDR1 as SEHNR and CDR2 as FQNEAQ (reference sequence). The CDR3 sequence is CASSPGTTAYEQYF. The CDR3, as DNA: TGTGCCAGCAGCCCCGGGACTACAGCCTACGAGCAGTACTTC.

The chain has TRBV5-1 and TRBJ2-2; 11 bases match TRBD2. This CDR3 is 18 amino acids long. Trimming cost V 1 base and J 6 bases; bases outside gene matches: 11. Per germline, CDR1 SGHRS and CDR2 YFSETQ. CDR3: CASSLSSGRFRGAGELFF. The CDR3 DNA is TGCGCCAGCAGCTTGTCTAGCGGGAGGTTTCGTGGAGCCGGGGAGCTGTTTTTT.

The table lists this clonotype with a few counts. CDR3 amino acids: CASSLVPAGFPLVDTEAFF. In DNA, the CDR3 is TGTGCCAGCAGTTTGGTTCCCGCAGGCTTCCCTCTAGTTGACACTGAAGCTTTCTTT. The rearrangement links TRBV28 to TRBJ1-1; D is ambiguous. Germline lookup yields CDR1 MDHEN and CDR2 SYDVKM. Trimming removed 3 bases at V and 3 bases at J, with 26 bases between. This CDR3 spans 19 amino acids.

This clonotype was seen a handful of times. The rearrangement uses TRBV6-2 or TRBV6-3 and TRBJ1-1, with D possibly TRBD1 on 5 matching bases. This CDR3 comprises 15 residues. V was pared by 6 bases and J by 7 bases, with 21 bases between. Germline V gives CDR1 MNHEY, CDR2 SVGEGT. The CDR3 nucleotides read TGTGCCAGCAGATCCTCGGGACGGTCTCAAGGTGAAGCTTTCTTT. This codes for CASRSSGRSQGEAFF.

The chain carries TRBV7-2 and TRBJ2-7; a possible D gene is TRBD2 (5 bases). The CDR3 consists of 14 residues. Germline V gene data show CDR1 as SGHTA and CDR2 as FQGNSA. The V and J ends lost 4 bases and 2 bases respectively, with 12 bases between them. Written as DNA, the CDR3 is TGTGCCAGCAGCTGGAAAGCGGAGACCTACGAGCAGTACTTC. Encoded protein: CASSWKAETYEQYF.

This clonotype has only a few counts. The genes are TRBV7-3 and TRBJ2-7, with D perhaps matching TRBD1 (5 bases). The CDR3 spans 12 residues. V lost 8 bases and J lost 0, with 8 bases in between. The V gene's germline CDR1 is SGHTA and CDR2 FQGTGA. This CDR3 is CASSDSSYEQYF. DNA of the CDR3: TGTGCCAGCTCTGACAGCTCCTACGAGCAGTACTTC. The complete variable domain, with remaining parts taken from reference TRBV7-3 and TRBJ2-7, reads GAGVSQTPSNKVTEKGKYVELRCDPISGHTALYWYRQSLGQGPEFLIYFQGTGAADDSGLPNDRFFAVRPEGSVSTLKIQRTERGDSAVYLCASSDSSYEQYFGPGTRLTVT.

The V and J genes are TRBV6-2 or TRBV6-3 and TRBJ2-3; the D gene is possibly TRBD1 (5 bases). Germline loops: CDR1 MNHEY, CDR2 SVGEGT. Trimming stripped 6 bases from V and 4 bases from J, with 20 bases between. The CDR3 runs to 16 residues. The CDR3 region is CASRPGRVREADTQYF. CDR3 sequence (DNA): TGTGCCAGCAGACCCGGTCGGGTCAGGGAAGCAGATACGCAGTATTTT.

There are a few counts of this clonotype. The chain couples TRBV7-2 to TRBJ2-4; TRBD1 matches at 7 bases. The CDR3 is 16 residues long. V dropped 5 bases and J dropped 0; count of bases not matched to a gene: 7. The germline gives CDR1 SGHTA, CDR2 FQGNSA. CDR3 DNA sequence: TGTGCCAGCAGCCAAGGGACAGCTTTAGCCAAAAACATTCAGTACTTC. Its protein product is CASSQGTALAKNIQYF.

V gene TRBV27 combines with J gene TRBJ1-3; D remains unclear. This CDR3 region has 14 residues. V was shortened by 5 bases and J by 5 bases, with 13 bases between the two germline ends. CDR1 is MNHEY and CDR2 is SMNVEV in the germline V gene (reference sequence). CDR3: CASSPVGARNTIYF. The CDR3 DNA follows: TGTGCCAGCAGTCCCGTTGGAGCACGAAACACCATATATTTT.

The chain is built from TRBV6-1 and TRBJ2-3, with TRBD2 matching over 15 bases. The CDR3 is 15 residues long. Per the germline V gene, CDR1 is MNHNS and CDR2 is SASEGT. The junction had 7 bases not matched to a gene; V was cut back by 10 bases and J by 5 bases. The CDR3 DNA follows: TGTGCCACACAGGGACTAGCGGGAGGTGGAGATACGCAGTATTTT. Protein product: CATQGLAGGGDTQYF.

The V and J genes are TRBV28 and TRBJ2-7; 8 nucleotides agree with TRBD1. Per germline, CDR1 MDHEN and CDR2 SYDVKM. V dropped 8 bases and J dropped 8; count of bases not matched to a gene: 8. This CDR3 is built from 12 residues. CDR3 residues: CASGQGALQQYF. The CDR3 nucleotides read TGTGCCAGCGGGCAGGGGGCGCTTCAGCAGTACTTC. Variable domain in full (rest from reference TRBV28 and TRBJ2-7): DVKVTQSSRYLVKRTGEKVFLECVQDMDHENMFWYRQDPGLGLRLIYFSYDVKMKEKGDIPEGYSVSREKKERFSLILESASTNQTSMYLCASGQGALQQYFGPGTRLTVT.

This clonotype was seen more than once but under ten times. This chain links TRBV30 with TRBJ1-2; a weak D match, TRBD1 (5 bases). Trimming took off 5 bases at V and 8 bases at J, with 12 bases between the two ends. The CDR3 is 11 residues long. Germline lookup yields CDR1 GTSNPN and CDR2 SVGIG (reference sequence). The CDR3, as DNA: TGTGCCTGGGGCCGGGACTTCGGCTACACCTTC. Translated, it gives CAWGRDFGYTF.

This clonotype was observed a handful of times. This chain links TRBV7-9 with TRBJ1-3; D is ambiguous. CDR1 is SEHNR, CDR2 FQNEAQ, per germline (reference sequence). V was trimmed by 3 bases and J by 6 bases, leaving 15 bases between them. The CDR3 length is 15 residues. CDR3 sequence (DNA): TGTGCCAGCAGCTTGGCCACACGGGTGATAAACACCATATATTTT. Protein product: CASSLATRVINTIYF.

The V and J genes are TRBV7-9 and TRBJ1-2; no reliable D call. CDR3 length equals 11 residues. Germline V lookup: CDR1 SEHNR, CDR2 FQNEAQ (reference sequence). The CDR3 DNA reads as TGTGCAACGCAAGAAAACTATGGCTACACCTTC. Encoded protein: CATQENYGYTF.

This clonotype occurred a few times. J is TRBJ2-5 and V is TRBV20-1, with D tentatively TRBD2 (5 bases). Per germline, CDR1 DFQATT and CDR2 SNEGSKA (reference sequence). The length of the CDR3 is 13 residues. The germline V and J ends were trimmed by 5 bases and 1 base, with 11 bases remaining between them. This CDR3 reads CSADRGIQETQYF. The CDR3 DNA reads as TGCAGTGCTGACCGGGGAATCCAAGAGACCCAGTACTTC.

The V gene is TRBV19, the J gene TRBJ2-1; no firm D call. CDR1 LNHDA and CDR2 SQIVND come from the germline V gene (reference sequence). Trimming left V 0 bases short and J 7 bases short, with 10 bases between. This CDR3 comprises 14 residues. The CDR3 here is CASSIDQVVNEQFF. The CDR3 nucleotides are TGTGCCAGTAGTATAGATCAGGTAGTTAATGAGCAGTTCTTC.

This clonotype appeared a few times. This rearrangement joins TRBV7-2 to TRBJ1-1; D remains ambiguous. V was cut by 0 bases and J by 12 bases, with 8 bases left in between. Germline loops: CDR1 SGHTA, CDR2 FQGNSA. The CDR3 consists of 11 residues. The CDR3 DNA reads TGTGCCAGCAGCTTAGCTGGGGTCCCTTTCTTT. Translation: CASSLAGVPFF.

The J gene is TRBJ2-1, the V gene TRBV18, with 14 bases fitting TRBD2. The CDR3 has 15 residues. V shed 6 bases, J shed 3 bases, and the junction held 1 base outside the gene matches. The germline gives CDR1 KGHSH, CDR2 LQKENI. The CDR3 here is CASSGTSGSYNEQFF. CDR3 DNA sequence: TGTGCCAGCTCTGGGACTAGCGGGAGCTACAATGAGCAGTTCTTC.

CDR3 sequence reads: CAWRGRNYGYTF. CDR3 nucleotide sequence: TGTGCCTGGAGAGGGAGAAACTATGGCTACACCTTC. The rearrangement links TRBV30 to TRBJ1-2; no clear D. V shed 3 bases and J shed 2 bases, with 7 bases lying between them. The CDR3 covers 12 residues. Germline values: CDR1 GTSNPN, CDR2 SVGIG (reference sequence).

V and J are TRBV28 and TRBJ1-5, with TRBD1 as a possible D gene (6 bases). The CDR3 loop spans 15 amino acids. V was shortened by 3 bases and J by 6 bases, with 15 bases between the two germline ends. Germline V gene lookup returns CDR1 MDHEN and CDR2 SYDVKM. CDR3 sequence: CASSLRITGPQPQHF. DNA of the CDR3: TGTGCCAGCAGTTTGCGGATCACAGGGCCTCAGCCCCAGCATTTT.